What follows describes a single T cell receptor beta chain. The data originate from a study of blood T cell repertoires in COVID-19. Study overall: Samples came from the United States, Italy and Spain, spanning acute and convalescent COVID-19. PBMCs, B-cell-depleted T cells, or T cells were the source of the cDNA or gDNA that made up the material.

With V trimmed by 3 bases and J by 0 bases, 6 bases remained unmatched. This CDR3 is 17 amino acids long. Looked up from germline, CDR1 is SGHDT and CDR2 is YYEEEE. Study processing details: Amplified reference gene primers provided the basis for estimating nucleated cell counts. Clones were sequenced by immunoSEQ multiplex PCR, and TCRdb holds only the in-frame ones, with some missing. V, J and clone size derive from that table, while D and trimming were established from the DNA sequence. The data show just under 95,000 clones, about four fifths seen once. The chain links TRBV5-6 to TRBJ2-5, with 12 bases lining up with TRBD2. Sequencing input: peripheral blood. This sequence was found in a human donor in a cohort sampled during active COVID-19. CDR3 protein: CASSYETSGRYQETQYF. The CDR3 nucleotides are TGTGCCAGCAGCTACGAGACTAGCGGGAGATACCAAGAGACCCAGTACTTC.